Listed below are T cell receptor beta chains from one sample, sequenced in a study of blood T cell repertoires in COVID-19. The data were produced by immunoSEQ multiplex PCR, yet TCRdb's version contains in-frame clones alone and is incomplete. The data hold 430,000 or so clones, with 88% observed a single time. What was sequenced was PBMCs or T cells enriched from blood (not recorded which). These receptors were obtained from a woman aged 40 to 49 who had recovered from COVID-19. CDR3s include the opening cysteine and the closing phenylalanine or tryptophan. A D gene is named only where the DNA matches it firmly. Clone size, where shown, is once, few, many, or a class for clones that have expanded.

clone size	D gene	V gene	J gene	CDR3 protein	CDR3 DNA
.	.	TRBV19	TRBJ2-1	CASSIAGEQFF	TGTGCCAGTAGTATAGCGGGGGAGCAGTTCTTC
.	TRBD1	TRBV15	TRBJ1-5	CATSRSFATGGGNQPQHF	TGTGCCACCAGCAGATCGTTCGCAACAGGGGGTGGAAATCAGCCCCAGCATTTT
.	TRBD1	TRBV24-1	TRBJ2-5	CATSDSSTGGPEETQYF	TGTGCCACCAGTGATTCTTCCACAGGGGGCCCCGAAGAGACCCAGTACTTC
few	TRBD2	TRBV14	TRBJ2-5	CASSHIGTSISQETQYF	TGTGCCAGCAGCCATATAGGGACTAGCATATCCCAAGAGACCCAGTACTTC
.	TRBD1	TRBV3-1/TRBV3-2	TRBJ1-1	CASSHTTGYKAFF	TGTGCCAGCAGCCATACGACAGGGTATAAAGCTTTCTTT
once	.	TRBV5-1	TRBJ2-7	CASSLIGRGGQYF	TGCGCCAGCAGCTTGATCGGTCGGGGAGGGCAGTACTTC
.	.	TRBV7-9	TRBJ2-2	CASSLLMTDRTGELFF	TGTGCCAGCAGCCTACTAATGACGGACAGAACCGGGGAGCTGTTTTTT
.	TRBD1	TRBV29-1	TRBJ1-2	CSVSPPGQGKYGYTF	TGCAGCGTTTCCCCCCCGGGACAGGGAAAGTATGGCTACACCTTC
.	TRBD1	TRBV12-3/TRBV12-4	TRBJ1-1	CASSRDREEAFF	TGTGCCAGCAGTCGGGACAGGGAGGAAGCTTTCTTT
.	TRBD2	TRBV4-3	TRBJ2-2	CASSQDLGREGPGELFF	TGCGCCAGCAGCCAAGATCTTGGGCGGGAGGGCCCCGGGGAGCTGTTTTTT
.	TRBD1	TRBV5-1	TRBJ1-5	CASSLAAGGDQPQHF	TGCGCCAGCAGCTTGGCCGCAGGGGGAGATCAGCCCCAGCATTTT
few	.	TRBV7-8	TRBJ2-7	CASSPSGYEQYF	TGTGCCAGCAGCCCGTCGGGTTACGAGCAGTACTTC
.	TRBD1	TRBV10-3	TRBJ1-2	CAISEAGTEIYGYTF	TGTGCCATCAGTGAGGCAGGGACAGAAATCTATGGCTACACCTTC